Sequencing of this TCR beta chain was carried out in a study of cytomegalovirus exposure and HLA in healthy donors. On the study more broadly: About 180 million T cells yielded around 120 million unique TCR beta sequences in earlier analysis.

It was with 60 Vbeta and 13 Jbeta primers that the PCR ran. The repertoire was sequenced with immunoSEQ multiplex PCR; TCRdb's copy has only in-frame clones and lacks some. Of 130,000 or so clones detected, 76% appear once; the ten largest clones hold less than 2%. The CDR3 runs to 15 residues. The V gene lost 0 bases and the J gene lost 2 bases, with 8 bases spanning the gap. Germline values: CDR1 SGDLS, CDR2 YYNGEE. This rearrangement joins TRBV9 to TRBJ2-2; no reliable D call. This TCR was sampled from a man aged 40-50 years in good health and CMV-seronegative. The sample taken for sequencing was PBMCs. CDR3 DNA: TGTGCCAGCAGCGTAGTCGCGTTAAACACCGGGGAGCTGTTTTTT. It specifies CASSVVALNTGELFF.